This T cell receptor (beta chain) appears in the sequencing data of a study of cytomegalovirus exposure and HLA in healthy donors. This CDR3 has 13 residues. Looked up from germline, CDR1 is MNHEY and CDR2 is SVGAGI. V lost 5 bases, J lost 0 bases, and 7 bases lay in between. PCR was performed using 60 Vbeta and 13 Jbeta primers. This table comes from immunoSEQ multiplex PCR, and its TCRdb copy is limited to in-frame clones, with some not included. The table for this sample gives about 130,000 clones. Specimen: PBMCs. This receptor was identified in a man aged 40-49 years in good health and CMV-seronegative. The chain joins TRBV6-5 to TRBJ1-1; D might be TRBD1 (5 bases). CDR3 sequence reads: CASSRGVNTEAFF. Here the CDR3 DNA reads TGTGCCAGCAGTCGGGGGGTGAACACTGAAGCTTTCTTT.